One and the same sample provided the 12 T cell receptor beta chains below, sequenced in a study of T cells in Graves' hyperthyroidism and ophthalmopathy. Researchers took RNA transcripts and amplified the TCR beta CDR3 regions from them. Initially, a first-round RT-PCR of the TCR CDR3 employed the HTBI primer set. TCRdb re-analysed the multiplex PCR reads in MiXCR, keeping a single row per CDR3 protein. The sample contains 450,000 to 650,000 distinct CDR3 sequences, around 14% of which appear only once. The sample comprised blood. Receptors originate from a woman aged 18-29 years with Graves' ophthalmopathy.

This clonotype came up many times. This chain links TRBV3-1 with TRBJ2-1; 11 bases match TRBD2. The CDR3 has 15 amino acids. The junction had 10 bases not matched to a gene; V was cut back by 1 base and J by 14 bases. CDR1 LGHDT and CDR2 YNNKEL come from the germline V gene (reference sequence). CDR3 amino acids: CASSQGNLAGGREFF. In DNA, the CDR3 is TGTGCCAGCAGCCAAGGTAACCTAGCGGGAGGCCGGGAGTTCTTC.

This clonotype was observed a single time. The J gene is TRBJ1-1, the V gene TRBV6-2 or TRBV6-3; the D is unclear. V was shortened by 6 bases and J by 1 base, with 9 bases between the two germline ends. CDR3 size: 13 residues. Germline V CDR1 and CDR2: MNHEY, SVGEGT. CDR3 in amino acids: CASRALQNTEAFF. CDR3 nucleotide sequence: TGTGCCAGCAGAGCATTACAGAACACTGAAGCTTTCTTT.

A note on this clonotype: At one boundary the junction diverges from the germline segment, which might be a read error. The chain links TRBV7-2 to TRBJ2-7, with a tentative D call TRBD2 (5 bases). Germline lookup yields CDR1 SGHTA and CDR2 FQGNSA. This CDR3 spans 18 amino acids. The CDR3: CASSQTSPAALSSYEQYF. In DNA form, the CDR3 reads TGCGCCAGCAGCCAGACCTCCCCAGCGGCCCTGAGCTCCTACGAGCAGTACTTC.

This clonotype occurred many times. V usage is TRBV29-1 and J usage is TRBJ1-1; TRBD1 might be the D (5 bases). CDR3 size: 11 residues. The V and J ends lost 3 bases and 5 bases respectively, with 7 bases between them. Germline CDR1 reads SQVTM; CDR2 reads ANQGSEA. The CDR3 sequence is CSVDRATEAFF. The CDR3 region has the DNA TGCAGCGTTGACAGGGCGACTGAAGCTTTCTTT.

On this clonotype itself: The junction differs from germline at one of its ends, possibly a read error. This chain connects TRBV6-2 or TRBV6-3 to TRBJ1-2; 11 nucleotides agree with TRBD1. Germline CDR1 is MNHEY and CDR2 is SVGEGT. The CDR3 length is 18 residues. The CDR3: CTSSPSGTGGEVSRGYTF. CDR3 coding DNA: TGTACCAGCAGTCCCAGCGGGACAGGGGGGGAGGTTTCTCGTGGCTACACCTTC.

CDR3 in DNA: TGTGCCTGGAGTTTCCCGGACAGGACCAATTCTGGAAACACCATATATTTT. Protein sequence: CAWSFPDRTNSGNTIYF. V usage is TRBV30 and J usage is TRBJ1-3, with 7 nucleotides matching TRBD1. This CDR3 is 17 amino acids long. Per the germline V gene, CDR1 is GTSNPN and CDR2 is SVGIG (reference sequence). Trimming cost V 2 bases and J 1 base; bases outside gene matches: 11. Full variable domain (missing parts from reference TRBV30 and TRBJ1-3): SQTIHQWPATLVQPVGSPLSLECTVEGTSNPNLYWYRQAAGRGLQLLFYSVGIGQISSEVPQNLSASRPQDRQFILSSKKLLLSDSGFYLCAWSFPDRTNSGNTIYFGEGSWLTVV.

This chain connects TRBV4-2 to TRBJ2-2; D call uncertain. Germline V gene sequence: CDR1 LGHNA, CDR2 YNFKEQ. The CDR3 has 16 residues. V dropped 1 base and J dropped 0 bases, with 9 bases sitting between them. CDR3 sequence: CASSQGPRPNTGELFF. In DNA form, the CDR3 reads TGTGCCAGCAGCCAAGGACCACGACCGAACACCGGGGAGCTGTTTTTT.

This sequence joins TRBV7-2 and TRBJ2-1; 8 bases match TRBD2. J was trimmed by 8 bases and V by 5 bases; bases with no gene match: 5. The CDR3 covers 13 residues. Germline assignment: CDR1 SGHTA and CDR2 FQGNSA. The CDR3 nucleotides are TGTGCCAGCAGCGGGACTAGGTTCTATGAGCAGTTCTTC. Amino acid sequence: CASSGTRFYEQFF.

There are many counts of this clonotype. The V and J genes are TRBV30 and TRBJ1-2, with a possible D match to TRBD1 (6 bases). V was pared by 4 bases and J by 7 bases, with 16 bases between. The CDR3 loop spans 13 amino acids. Germline loops: CDR1 GTSNPN, CDR2 SVGIG (reference sequence). The CDR3 region has the DNA TGTGCCTGGATTATAGCAGGGGCAAGTGGCTACACCTTC. Translation gives CAWIIAGASGYTF.

This clonotype was observed at least ten times. The V and J genes are TRBV20-1 and TRBJ2-1, with 12 bases lining up with TRBD2. Germline V gives CDR1 DFQATT, CDR2 SNEGSKA (reference sequence). This CDR3 spans 15 amino acids. V lost 4 bases and J lost 8; bases outside the gene matches: 9. CDR3 coding DNA: TGCAGTGCTATCCAAGCTAGCGGGAGGGCCGATGAGCAGTTCTTC. Its translation: CSAIQASGRADEQFF.

V usage is TRBV2 and J usage is TRBJ2-7; D gene uncertain. The germline V gene has CDR1 SNHLY and CDR2 FYNNEI. The CDR3 contains 13 residues. V lost 8 bases and J 3 bases, leaving 14 bases between the germline ends. The CDR3 reads CASLGSLSYEQYF. The CDR3 nucleotides read TGTGCCAGCCTGGGCAGTCTGAGCTACGAGCAGTACTTC.

This clonotype was seen more than once but under ten times. The chain recombines TRBV5-6 with TRBJ2-7; unclear D gene. Trimming cost V 5 bases and J 2 bases, with 14 bases left between them. Germline assignment: CDR1 SGHDT and CDR2 YYEEEE. The CDR3 sequence is 14 residues long. The CDR3 here is CASRAILGTYEQYF. For the CDR3, the DNA is TGTGCCAGCAGGGCGATATTGGGTACCTACGAGCAGTACTTC. The entire variable domain, with the rest obtained from reference TRBV5-6 and TRBJ2-7, is as follows: DAGVTQSPTHLIKTRGQQVTLRCSPKSGHDTVSWYQQALGQGPQFIFQYYEEEERQRGNFPDRFSGHQFPNYSSELNVNALLLGDSALYLCASRAILGTYEQYFGPGTRLTVT.